This TCR beta chain came from a study of blood T cell repertoires in COVID-19. Study overall: Samples taken during acute and convalescent COVID-19 were collected in the United States, Italy and Spain.

This clone was observed a single time. Per the authors' pipeline: Reference gene primers were amplified, and this amplification served to estimate nucleated cell counts. TCRdb's copy holds only in-frame clones and misses some; the assay was immunoSEQ multiplex PCR. The V and J calls and clone size were taken over from that table, and D and trimming were inferred from the DNA. The sample carries around 220,000 clones, around 88% recorded once. All enrollees were about 18 to 89 years old and from about two dozen US areas. Cohorts were based on clinical histories the participants reported. In germline, CDR1 is MNHEY, CDR2 SMNVEV (reference sequence). The CDR3 consists of 14 residues. V shed 7 bases, J shed 0 bases, and the junction held 3 bases outside the gene matches.

The sequence was collected from a woman in her forties or fifties with acute COVID-19. V gene TRBV27 combines with J gene TRBJ1-5; 7 bases are a match to TRBD1. The sample was PBMCs or T cells enriched from blood (not recorded which). CDR3: CASKGAYSNQPQHF. The CDR3 coding sequence is TGTGCCAGCAAGGGGGCGTATAGCAATCAGCCCCAGCATTTT.